This T cell receptor beta chain was sequenced for a study of beta chain features in type 1 diabetes. The study, taken as a whole, reports: All four CD4+ subsets of Type 1 diabetes patients contained TCRB CDR3s that were moderately but significantly shorter. The cDNA sequencing approach could over-represent high-TCR-expressing cells.

Turning to this clone: Its target is unknown.

The V end was cut by 1 base, the J end by 4 bases, with 5 bases between. Germline CDR1 ENHRY, CDR2 SYGVKD. The CDR3 runs 13 residues. TCRB transcripts that were expressed got sequenced, as all of the isolated RNA had been reverse transcribed. Generated by immunoSEQ multiplex PCR, the TCRdb table keeps only in-frame clones and is missing some. Here the sample spans a few hundred thousand clones, approximately 12% being singletons. The material sequenced was naive CD4+ T cells from blood. The chain recombines TRBV10-3 with TRBJ1-5; the D is unclear. The source of this sequence is a woman younger than 30 with type 1 diabetes. This chain's CDR3 is CAISEFQNQPQHF. The CDR3 DNA sequence: TGTGCCATCAGTGAGTTCCAGAATCAGCCCCAGCATTTT.